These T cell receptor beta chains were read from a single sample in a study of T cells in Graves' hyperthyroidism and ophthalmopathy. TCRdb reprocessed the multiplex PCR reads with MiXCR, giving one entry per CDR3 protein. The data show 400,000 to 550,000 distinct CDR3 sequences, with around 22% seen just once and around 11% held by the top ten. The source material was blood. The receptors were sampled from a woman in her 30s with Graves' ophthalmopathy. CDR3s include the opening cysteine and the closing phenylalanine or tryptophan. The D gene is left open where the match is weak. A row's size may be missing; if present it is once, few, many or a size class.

CDR3aa: CATRQGKSPLHF
CDR3nt: TGCGCCACCCGCCAGGGGAAGTCACCCCTCCACTTT
v_gene: TRBV10-2
abundance: NA
d_gene: NA
j_gene: TRBJ1-6

CDR3aa: CASSESGWRVQETQYF
CDR3nt: TGCGCCAGCAGTGAGTCGGGCTGGCGGGTTCAAGAGACCCAGTACTTC
v_gene: TRBV10-2
abundance: NA
d_gene: NA
j_gene: TRBJ2-5

CDR3aa: CASSLVGLGTEAFF
CDR3nt: TGTGCCAGCAGTTTAGTTGGGCTAGGCACTGAAGCTTTCTTT
v_gene: TRBV7-9
abundance: many
d_gene: NA
j_gene: TRBJ1-1

CDR3aa: CASGRVAGYEQYF
CDR3nt: TGTGCCAGCGGACGGGTGGCCGGTTACGAGCAGTACTTC
v_gene: TRBV6-2/TRBV6-3
abundance: NA
d_gene: NA
j_gene: TRBJ2-7

CDR3aa: CASSRMGQSNGYTF
CDR3nt: TGTGCCAGCAGTCGGATGGGACAGTCTAATGGCTACACCTTC
v_gene: TRBV12-3/TRBV12-4
abundance: many
d_gene: TRBD1
j_gene: TRBJ1-2

CDR3aa: CATSDVTRQETQYF
CDR3nt: TGTGCCACCAGTGATGTAACTAGACAAGAGACCCAGTACTTC
v_gene: TRBV24-1
abundance: many
d_gene: NA
j_gene: TRBJ2-5

CDR3aa: CASSQSTYSQETQYF
CDR3nt: TGTGCCAGCAGCCAATCTACTTACAGCCAAGAGACCCAGTACTTC
v_gene: TRBV3-1
abundance: NA
d_gene: NA
j_gene: TRBJ2-5

CDR3aa: CASSVRDRAYEQYF
CDR3nt: TGTGCCAGCAGCGTCCGGGACAGGGCCTACGAGCAGTACTTC
v_gene: TRBV7-2
abundance: many
d_gene: TRBD1
j_gene: TRBJ2-7

CDR3aa: CASRVQTGSSSYEQYF
CDR3nt: TGTGCCAGCAGGGTTCAGACAGGCTCCTCCTCCTACGAGCAGTACTTC
v_gene: TRBV11-1
abundance: many
d_gene: NA
j_gene: TRBJ2-7

CDR3aa: CASSQDQEYEQYF
CDR3nt: TGTGCCAGCAGCCAAGATCAGGAATACGAGCAGTACTTC
v_gene: TRBV14
abundance: many
d_gene: NA
j_gene: TRBJ2-7

CDR3aa: CATASRLAGWGEETQYF
CDR3nt: TGTGCCACTGCGTCTCGACTAGCGGGGTGGGGAGAGGAGACCCAGTACTTC
v_gene: TRBV15
abundance: NA
d_gene: TRBD2
j_gene: TRBJ2-5

CDR3aa: CAWSVPTEYQETQYF
CDR3nt: TGTGCCTGGAGTGTACCTACCGAATACCAAGAGACCCAGTACTTC
v_gene: TRBV30
abundance: many
d_gene: NA
j_gene: TRBJ2-5

CDR3aa: CATSAGQGPYEQYF
CDR3nt: TGTGCCACCAGTGCAGGACAGGGGCCCTACGAGCAGTACTTC
v_gene: TRBV24-1
abundance: once
d_gene: TRBD1
j_gene: TRBJ2-7

CDR3aa: CSAAGTANTGELFF
CDR3nt: TGCAGTGCCGCCGGGACAGCGAACACCGGGGAGCTGTTTTTT
v_gene: TRBV20-1
abundance: NA
d_gene: TRBD1
j_gene: TRBJ2-2

CDR3aa: CASSQDGARGTEAFF
CDR3nt: TGCGCCAGCAGCCAAGATGGCGCACGAGGCACTGAAGCTTTCTTT
v_gene: TRBV4-1
abundance: NA
d_gene: NA
j_gene: TRBJ1-1

CDR3aa: CASSLLSGTPNTEAFF
CDR3nt: TGTGCCAGCAGCTTACTGTCCGGGACACCGAACACTGAAGCTTTCTTT
v_gene: TRBV11-1
abundance: few
d_gene: NA
j_gene: TRBJ1-1